This TCR beta chain was retrieved from a study of CD8+ T cells in alopecia areata (dated by TCRdb to 2016 to 2019). At the level of the whole study: The study used high-throughput TCRbeta sequencing to examine T cell clonal expansion in alopecia areata, in both the C3H/HeJ mouse model and human patients. In humans, TCRbeta sequencing was performed on scalp tissue and on sorted CD4+ and CD8+ peripheral blood T cells from healthy controls and from patients with patchy or totalis/universalis alopecia areata. Scalp clonality was compared across normal scalp (n=4), patchy alopecia areata scalp (n=8), and alopecia totalis/universalis scalp (n=8). RNA was obtained with the PAXgene miRNA kit for fixed scalp, the miRNeasy kit for PBMCs, and the RNeasy kit for mouse skin. Amplification of TCRbeta CDR3 regions was done by immunoSEQ multiplex PCR using 35 Vbeta forward primers and 13 Jbeta reverse primers.

This clone was counted only a few times. Its target antigen remains unknown. Nothing much larger sits one base from this clone, and base qualities are not available. Points the paper makes about the study in general: Compared with mice, TCR sequences shared between patients were less clear, possibly partly because of HLA diversity across the patient population. Unlike mouse skin, which is dominated by gammadelta T cells, normal human skin has resident alphabeta T cells that are also sequenced, and this complicates analysis of the scalp TCR repertoire. Compared with normal scalp, lesional scalp had higher clonality and more expanded CD8+ clones, particularly in alopecia totalis/universalis, a pattern that suggests antigenic drive.

In about 5 patients from the biomarker study, CD4+ cells were sorted further to obtain CD25+CD127- cells. Lesional scalp punch biopsies and peripheral blood were collected from alopecia areata patients. PBMCs were separated by density centrifugation and stained for CD3, CD4 and CD8, after which CD4+ and CD8+ T cells were sorted on a FACSAria. Untreated alopecia areata patients were recruited as part of a multicenter biomarker study. Including the terminal cysteine and phenylalanine, the CDR3 comprises 18 residues. Of all the DNA, just the CDR3 is kept, 54 bases in frame from base 1. The germline V gene provides CDR1 LGHNA and CDR2 YSLEER. Trimming leaves V shorter by 2 bases and J shorter by 3 bases, with the junction holding 7 bases beyond the gene matches. Library generation was performed with the immunoSEQ multiplex PCR assay. To provide template for TCR sequencing, every sample had RNA extracted and reverse transcribed into cDNA. SuperScript III was used for first-strand cDNA synthesis, primed with a 2:1 mix of oligo-dT and random hexamers. Amplification bias was assessed with a synthetic immune receptor repertoire, and residual bias was removed computationally. On the study's bioinformatics: Raw reads were preprocessed to remove errors, and CDR3 was defined by IMGT conventions from the conserved cysteine to phenylalanine. Clonality was calculated as 1 minus Shannon entropy normalized by log2 of the number of productive unique TCRs. CD4 or CD8 identity of scalp clones was inferred by cross-referencing scalp TCRbeta sequences with sorted blood CD4 and CD8 repertoires. TCRdb obtained this table from immuneACCESS and retained in-frame rearrangements with V and J assigned. These tables miss some clones; where compared with another copy, unresolved V genes account for less than half of the shortfall, and the remainder is unexplained. The V and J calls and clone size were taken over from that table, and D and trimming were inferred from the DNA. Counted in this sample were about 37,000 clones; under 65% of them appeared once. The ten largest clones add up to approximately 1.7% of the sample.

Sequencing input: CD4+ Tregs sorted from blood. The chain is assembled from TRBV4-3 and TRBJ2-5, and TRBD2 matches 15 of the central bases. This TCR came from a human donor with alopecia areata. The DNA is as follows: TGCGCCAGCAGCCAATCAGGGACTAGCGGGAGGTTGGAAGAGACCCAGTACTTC. Its protein product is CASSQSGTSGRLEETQYF.